This T cell receptor (beta chain) comes out of a study of blood T cell repertoires in COVID-19. Trimming removed 5 bases from V and 6 bases from J, with 12 bases in between. This CDR3 is built from 12 residues. The V gene's germline CDR1 is GTSNPN and CDR2 SVGIG (reference sequence). Produced via immunoSEQ multiplex PCR; TCRdb's table is partial and in-frame only. The table has around 31,000 clones, 88% seen once. The receptor was derived from a man aged 55 to 69 with COVID-19, enrolled during active disease. What was sequenced was peripheral blood. The chain joins TRBV30 to TRBJ2-3; maybe TRBD2 (6 bases). DNA of the CDR3: TGTGCCTGGGGGAGGATGGCTGATACGCAGTATTTT. The encoded protein is CAWGRMADTQYF.